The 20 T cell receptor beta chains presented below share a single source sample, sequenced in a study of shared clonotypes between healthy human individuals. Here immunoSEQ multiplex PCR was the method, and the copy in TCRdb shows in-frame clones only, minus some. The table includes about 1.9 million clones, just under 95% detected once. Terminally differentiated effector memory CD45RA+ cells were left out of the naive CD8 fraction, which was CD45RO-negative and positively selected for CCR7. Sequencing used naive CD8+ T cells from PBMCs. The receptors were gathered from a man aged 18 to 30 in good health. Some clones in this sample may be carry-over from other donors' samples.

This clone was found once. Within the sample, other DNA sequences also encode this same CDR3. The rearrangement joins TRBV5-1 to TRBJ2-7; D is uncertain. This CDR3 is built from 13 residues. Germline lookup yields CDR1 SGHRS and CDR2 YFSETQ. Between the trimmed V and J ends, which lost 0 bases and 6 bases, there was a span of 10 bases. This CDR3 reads CASSLGLSGEQYF. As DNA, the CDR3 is TGCGCCAGCAGCTTGGGACTCTCTGGCGAGCAGTACTTC.

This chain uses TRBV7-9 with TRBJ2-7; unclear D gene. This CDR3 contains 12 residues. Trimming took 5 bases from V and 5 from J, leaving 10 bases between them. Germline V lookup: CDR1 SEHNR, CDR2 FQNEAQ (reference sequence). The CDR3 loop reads CASSPPADEQYF. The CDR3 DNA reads TGTGCCAGCAGCCCCCCGGCGGACGAGCAGTACTTC.

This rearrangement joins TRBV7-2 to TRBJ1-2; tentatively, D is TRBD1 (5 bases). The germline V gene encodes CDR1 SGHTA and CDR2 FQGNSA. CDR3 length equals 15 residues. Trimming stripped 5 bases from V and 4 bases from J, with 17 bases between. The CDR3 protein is CASSPQGAGSYGYTF. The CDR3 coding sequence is TGTGCCAGCAGCCCCCAAGGGGCAGGGAGCTATGGCTACACCTTC.

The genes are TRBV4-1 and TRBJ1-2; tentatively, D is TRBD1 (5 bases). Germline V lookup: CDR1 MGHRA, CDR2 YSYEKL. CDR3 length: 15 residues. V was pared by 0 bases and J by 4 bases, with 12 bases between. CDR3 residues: CASSQDEGTGYGYTF. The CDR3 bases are TGCGCCAGCAGCCAAGATGAGGGGACGGGCTATGGCTACACCTTC.

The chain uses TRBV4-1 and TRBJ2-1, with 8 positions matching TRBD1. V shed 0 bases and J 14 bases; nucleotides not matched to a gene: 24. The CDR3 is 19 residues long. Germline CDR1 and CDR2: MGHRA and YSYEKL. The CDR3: CASSQDSMVWDRTPRMEFF. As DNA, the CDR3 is TGCGCCAGCAGCCAAGATAGTATGGTGTGGGACAGGACCCCCCGCATGGAGTTCTTC.

The CDR3 sequence: CASSSAGAFLEAFF. The CDR3 coding sequence is TGTGCCAGCAGTTCTGCAGGGGCCTTTTTAGAAGCTTTCTTT. The V call is TRBV27, the J call TRBJ1-1, with D possibly matching TRBD1 (6 bases). CDR3 length: 14 residues. Germline loops: CDR1 MNHEY, CDR2 SMNVEV (reference sequence). V lost 4 bases, J lost 8 bases, and 17 bases lay in between.

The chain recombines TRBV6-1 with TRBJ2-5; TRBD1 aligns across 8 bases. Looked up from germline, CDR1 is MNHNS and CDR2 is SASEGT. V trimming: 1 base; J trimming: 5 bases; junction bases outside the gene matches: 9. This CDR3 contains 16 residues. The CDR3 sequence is CASSEVPGQGWETQYF. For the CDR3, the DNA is TGTGCCAGCAGTGAAGTTCCCGGACAGGGATGGGAGACCCAGTACTTC.

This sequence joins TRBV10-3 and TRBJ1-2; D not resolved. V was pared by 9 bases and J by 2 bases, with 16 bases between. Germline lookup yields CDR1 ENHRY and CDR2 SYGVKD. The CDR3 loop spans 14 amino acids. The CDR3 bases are TGTGCCATTCAGACCACCGGGGTAAACTATGGCTACACCTTC. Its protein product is CAIQTTGVNYGYTF.

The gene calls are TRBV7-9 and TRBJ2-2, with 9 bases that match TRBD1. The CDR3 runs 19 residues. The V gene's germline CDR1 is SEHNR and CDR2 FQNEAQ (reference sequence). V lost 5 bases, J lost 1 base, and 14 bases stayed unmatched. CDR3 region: CASSRSGTGLPENTGELFF. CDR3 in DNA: TGTGCCAGCAGCCGGTCCGGGACAGGGCTCCCGGAGAACACCGGGGAGCTGTTTTTT.

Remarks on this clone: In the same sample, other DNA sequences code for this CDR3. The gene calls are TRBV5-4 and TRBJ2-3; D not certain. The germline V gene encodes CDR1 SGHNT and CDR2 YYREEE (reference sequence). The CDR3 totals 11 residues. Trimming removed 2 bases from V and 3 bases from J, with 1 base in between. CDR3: CASSFTDTQYF. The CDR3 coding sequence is TGTGCCAGCAGCTTTACAGATACGCAGTATTTT.

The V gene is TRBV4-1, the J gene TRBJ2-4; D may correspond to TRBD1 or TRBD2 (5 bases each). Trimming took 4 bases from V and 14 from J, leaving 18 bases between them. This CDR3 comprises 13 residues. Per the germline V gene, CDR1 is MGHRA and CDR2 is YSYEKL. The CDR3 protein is CASSPRSEGRKYF. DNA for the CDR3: TGCGCCAGCAGCCCCAGGTCAGAGGGACGAAAGTACTTC.

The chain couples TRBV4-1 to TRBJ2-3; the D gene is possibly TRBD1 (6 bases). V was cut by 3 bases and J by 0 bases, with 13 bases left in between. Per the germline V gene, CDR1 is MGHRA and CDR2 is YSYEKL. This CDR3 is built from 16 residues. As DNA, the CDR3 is TGCGCCAGCAGCCATTCGGGGACACTTAGCACAGATACGCAGTATTTT. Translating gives CASSHSGTLSTDTQYF.

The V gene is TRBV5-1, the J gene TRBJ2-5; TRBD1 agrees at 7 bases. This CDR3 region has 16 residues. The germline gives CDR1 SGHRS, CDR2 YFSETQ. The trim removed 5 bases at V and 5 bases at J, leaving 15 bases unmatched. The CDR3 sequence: CASRKDRTLQGETQYF. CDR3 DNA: TGCGCCAGCAGGAAAGACCGAACCTTACAGGGGGAGACCCAGTACTTC. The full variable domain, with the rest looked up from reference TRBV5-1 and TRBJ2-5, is KAGVTQTPRYLIKTRGQQVTLSCSPISGHRSVSWYQQTPGQGLQFLFEYFSETQRNKGNFPGRFSGRQFSNSRSEMNVSTLELGDSALYLCASRKDRTLQGETQYFGPGTRLLVL.

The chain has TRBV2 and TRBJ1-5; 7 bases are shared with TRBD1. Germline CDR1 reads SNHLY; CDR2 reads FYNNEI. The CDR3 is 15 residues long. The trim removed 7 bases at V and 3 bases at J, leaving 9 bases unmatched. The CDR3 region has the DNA TGTGCCAGCACTAGAGGGAGGGGGCACAATCAGCCCCAGCATTTT. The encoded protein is CASTRGRGHNQPQHF.

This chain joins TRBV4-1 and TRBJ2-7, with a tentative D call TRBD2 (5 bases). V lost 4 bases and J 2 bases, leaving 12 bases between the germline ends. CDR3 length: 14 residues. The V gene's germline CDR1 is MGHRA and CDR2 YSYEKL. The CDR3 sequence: CASSPGIQPYEQYF. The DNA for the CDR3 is TGCGCCAGCAGCCCGGGGATCCAACCCTACGAGCAGTACTTC.

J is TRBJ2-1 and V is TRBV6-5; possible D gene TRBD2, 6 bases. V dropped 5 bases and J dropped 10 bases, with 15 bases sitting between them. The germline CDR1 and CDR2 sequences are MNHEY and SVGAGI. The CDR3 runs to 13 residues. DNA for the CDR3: TGTGCCAGCAGTACTCATCTGGGAGGCGAGCAGTTCTTC. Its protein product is CASSTHLGGEQFF.

CDR3 sequence: CSVPTGLNGYTF. CDR3 coding DNA: TGCAGCGTCCCGACAGGGCTTAATGGCTACACCTTC. This chain links TRBV29-1 with TRBJ1-2, with 7 bases aligning to TRBD1. The CDR3 runs 12 residues. Germline V gene lookup returns CDR1 SQVTM and CDR2 ANQGSEA. Losses at the gene ends were 6 bases for V and 6 bases for J; bases not matched to a gene: 7.

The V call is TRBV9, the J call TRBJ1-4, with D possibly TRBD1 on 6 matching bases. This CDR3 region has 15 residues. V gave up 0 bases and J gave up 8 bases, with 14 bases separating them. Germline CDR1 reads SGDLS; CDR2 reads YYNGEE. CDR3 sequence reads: CASSVASGAGEKLFF. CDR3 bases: TGTGCCAGCAGCGTAGCATCGGGGGCGGGAGAAAAACTGTTTTTT.

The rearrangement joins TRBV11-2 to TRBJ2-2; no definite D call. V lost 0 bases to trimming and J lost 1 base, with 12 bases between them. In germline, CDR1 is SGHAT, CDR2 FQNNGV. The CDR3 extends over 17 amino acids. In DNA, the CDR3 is TGTGCCAGCAGCTTAGATCCAGGCTGGGAGAACACCGGGGAGCTGTTTTTT. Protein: CASSLDPGWENTGELFF.

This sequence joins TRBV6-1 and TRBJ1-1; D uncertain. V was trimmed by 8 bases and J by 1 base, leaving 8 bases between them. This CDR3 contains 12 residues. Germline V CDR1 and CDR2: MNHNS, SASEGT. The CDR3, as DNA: TGTGCCAGCTTACACGGGAACACTGAAGCTTTCTTT. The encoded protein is CASLHGNTEAFF.